Presented here are 25 T cell receptor beta chains from one specimen sequenced in a study of shared clonotypes between healthy human individuals. It was CD45RO-negative cells, positively selected for CCR7, that made up naive CD8 cells, with terminally differentiated effector memory CD45RA+ cells excluded. Some clones are missing from TCRdb's copy, which holds only in-frame ones; the method was immunoSEQ multiplex PCR. In the table there are hundreds of thousands of clones, approximately 96% of which are singletons. Sequencing used naive CD8+ T cells sorted from blood. These receptors originate from a woman in her twenties or thirties in good health.

The chain has TRBV9 and TRBJ2-2, with 10 bases aligning to TRBD2. Unmatched junction bases numbered 9, after V lost 0 bases and J lost 4 bases. CDR3 length: 18 residues. Germline values: CDR1 SGDLS, CDR2 YYNGEE. The CDR3: CASSVASRAGGPTGELFF. CDR3 nucleotides: TGTGCCAGCAGCGTAGCTTCGCGAGCGGGAGGGCCCACCGGGGAGCTGTTTTTT.

The J gene is TRBJ1-6, the V gene TRBV5-6; the D is unclear. The CDR3 spans 14 residues. V was clipped by 7 bases and J by 6 bases, with 14 bases between them. In germline, CDR1 is SGHDT, CDR2 YYEEEE. The CDR3 DNA follows: TGTGCCAGCGGACGGGAGGTGGGTAATTCACCCCTCCACTTT. It codes for CASGREVGNSPLHF.

The chain recombines TRBV21-1 with TRBJ2-1. TRBV21-1 is a documented pseudogene. The CDR3 has 13 residues. The CDR3 coding sequence is TGTGCCAGCAGCACCCGAGGGGGGAATGAGCAGTTCTTC. Translating it yields CASSTRGGNEQFF.

The rearrangement uses TRBV5-4 and TRBJ2-7; 8 positions match TRBD2. Per the germline V gene, CDR1 is SGHNT and CDR2 is YYREEE (reference sequence). The CDR3 totals 15 residues. J lost 2 bases, V lost 0 bases, and 4 bases had no gene match. The CDR3 loop reads CASSLGTSSPYEQYF. In DNA form, the CDR3 reads TGTGCCAGCAGCTTGGGGACTAGCAGCCCCTACGAGCAGTACTTC.

The rearrangement uses TRBV7-9 and TRBJ2-3; a weak D match, TRBD2 (6 bases). Deletions cut 5 bases from V and 0 bases from J, with 12 bases between. The CDR3 sequence is 15 residues long. The germline gives CDR1 SEHNR, CDR2 FQNEAQ (reference sequence). The CDR3 DNA reads TGTGCCAGCAGCCCGGGGGAGTCTAGCACAGATACGCAGTATTTT. Its protein is CASSPGESSTDTQYF. Full variable domain (missing parts from reference TRBV7-9 and TRBJ2-3): DTGVSQNPRHKITKRGQNVTFRCDPISEHNRLYWYRQTLGQGPEFLTYFQNEAQLEKSRLLSDRFSAERPKGSFSTLEIQRTEQGDSAMYLCASSPGESSTDTQYFGPGTRLTVL.

The chain joins TRBV29-1 to TRBJ2-1; no firm D call. The CDR3 extends over 12 amino acids. Germline CDR1 reads SQVTM; CDR2 reads ANQGSEA. The V and J ends lost 6 bases and 3 bases respectively, with 9 bases between them. The CDR3 nucleotides read TGCAGCGTAATGGAAAACTACAATGAGCAGTTCTTC. It yields the protein CSVMENYNEQFF.

The genes are TRBV28 and TRBJ2-7, with TRBD2 identical over 8 bases. The germline V gene has CDR1 MDHEN and CDR2 SYDVKM. This CDR3 is 15 amino acids long. The V gene end was trimmed by 4 bases and the J gene end by 3 bases; junction bases not matched to a gene: 8. In nucleotides, the CDR3 is TGTGCCAGCAGTTCCCCCAGCGGGAGCATCTACGAGCAGTACTTC. It translates to CASSSPSGSIYEQYF.

The chain uses TRBV6-5 and TRBJ2-7, with no clear D. V gave up 0 bases and J gave up 7 bases, with 19 bases separating them. Germline lookup yields CDR1 MNHEY and CDR2 SVGAGI. This CDR3 is built from 16 residues. The CDR3: CASSYSSWGTYREQYF. The CDR3 coding sequence is TGTGCCAGCAGTTACTCCTCCTGGGGAACGTACCGGGAGCAGTACTTC.

DNA for the CDR3: TGTGCCAGCAGCTTTCTAGCGGGGACTCATTTGTCGGGGACCAACGTCCTGACTTTC. Protein: CASSFLAGTHLSGTNVLTF. The rearrangement joins TRBV28 to TRBJ2-6, with 9 bases aligning to TRBD2. Trimming removed 6 bases from V and 8 bases from J; junction bases left unmatched: 20. The CDR3 is made up of 19 amino acids. Germline lookup yields CDR1 MDHEN and CDR2 SYDVKM.

The rearrangement uses TRBV4-1 and TRBJ1-5; the match to TRBD1 covers 8 bases. CDR1 is MGHRA, CDR2 YSYEKL, per germline. The CDR3 runs 16 residues. The V segment lost 2 bases and the J segment 2 bases; nucleotides outside the gene matches: 5. The CDR3 DNA sequence: TGCGCCAGCAGCCAAAGTGGACAGGGAGGCAATCAGCCCCAGCATTTT. It encodes CASSQSGQGGNQPQHF.

This rearrangement joins TRBV5-1 to TRBJ1-5; D might be TRBD1 (5 bases). CDR1 is SGHRS, CDR2 YFSETQ, per germline. This CDR3 is built from 16 residues. Trimming left V 0 bases short and J 0 bases short, with 10 bases between. The CDR3 region has the DNA TGCGCCAGCAGCTTGGGGGTAGGGGCTAGCAATCAGCCCCAGCATTTT. It codes for CASSLGVGASNQPQHF.

DNA of the CDR3: TGTGCCAGCAGTTTGGGGGACAGAGGTTGGGTTCCCCTGACCCAGTACTTC. Its protein is CASSLGDRGWVPLTQYF. This chain joins TRBV28 and TRBJ2-5, with 7 bases fitting TRBD1. The V and J ends lost 3 bases and 7 bases, in that order; junction bases with no gene match: 17. This CDR3 comprises 17 residues. Germline CDR1 reads MDHEN; CDR2 reads SYDVKM.

The J gene is TRBJ2-7, the V gene TRBV29-1; 9 bases fit TRBD1. The V and J ends lost 5 bases and 1 base, in that order; junction bases with no gene match: 3. The CDR3 is made up of 13 amino acids. The germline V gene encodes CDR1 SQVTM and CDR2 ANQGSEA. As DNA, the CDR3 is TGCAGCGTTATGACAGGGGGGTCCTACGAGCAGTACTTC. Its translation: CSVMTGGSYEQYF.

The V and J genes are TRBV9 and TRBJ2-5; maybe TRBD2 (7 bases). There are 15 residues in the CDR3. Per germline, CDR1 SGDLS and CDR2 YYNGEE. V dropped 5 bases and J dropped 4 bases, with 18 bases sitting between them. The CDR3 protein is CASSVAGADGETQYF. The CDR3 DNA reads TGTGCCAGCAGTGTGGCGGGGGCGGATGGAGAGACCCAGTACTTC.

The chain employs TRBV25-1 and TRBJ2-7, with 7 bases aligning to TRBD1. The CDR3 has 14 residues. Germline values: CDR1 MGHDK, CDR2 SYGVNS. Trimming removed 5 bases from V and 2 bases from J; junction bases left unmatched: 6. CDR3 residues: CASSSRDRAYEQYF. The CDR3 region has the DNA TGTGCCAGCAGTAGTCGGGACAGAGCCTACGAGCAGTACTTC.

The chain recombines TRBV28 with TRBJ1-4, with 7 bases lining up with TRBD1. With V trimmed by 9 bases and J by 7 bases, 14 bases remained unmatched. The germline V gene encodes CDR1 MDHEN and CDR2 SYDVKM. This CDR3 contains 15 residues. The CDR3 DNA is TGTGCCAGGGCCACTGACAGGGAGGAGGGTGAAAAACTGTTTTTT. Protein: CARATDREEGEKLFF.

The chain employs TRBV6-1 and TRBJ2-2, with D uncertain. Trimming pared 0 bases from V and 5 bases from J, leaving 10 bases between. The CDR3 has 15 residues. Per germline, CDR1 MNHNS and CDR2 SASEGT. The CDR3 coding sequence is TGTGCCAGCAGTGAAGCAGTGTTAGGGACCGGGGAGCTGTTTTTT. This codes for CASSEAVLGTGELFF.

The gene calls are TRBV11-2 and TRBJ2-7; the match to TRBD2 covers 9 bases. Germline CDR1 is SGHAT and CDR2 is FQNNGV. The CDR3 loop spans 15 amino acids. The V segment lost 5 bases and the J segment 5 bases; nucleotides outside the gene matches: 10. CDR3 sequence (DNA): TGTGCCAGCAGCGCATGGACTAGCGAAAAGAACGAGCAGTACTTC. This encodes CASSAWTSEKNEQYF.

J is TRBJ1-5 and V is TRBV28; weak D call: TRBD1 (6 bases). Germline CDR1 is MDHEN and CDR2 is SYDVKM. The CDR3 totals 14 residues. Trimming took off 7 bases at V and 5 bases at J, with 15 bases between the two ends. CDR3 nucleotides: TGTGCCAGCACTAGGGGGTACATCGATCAGCCCCAGCATTTT. Translating it yields CASTRGYIDQPQHF.

The V and J genes are TRBV23-1 and TRBJ1-3, with D possibly TRBD1 on 5 matching bases. TRBV23-1 is labeled an ORF, and its function is uncertain. V was clipped by 3 bases and J by 0 bases, with 12 bases between them. The length of the CDR3 is 16 residues. CDR3 sequence reads: CASSQGLRSSGNTIYF. CDR3 sequence (DNA): TGCGCCAGCAGTCAGGGACTCAGAAGCTCTGGAAACACCATATATTTT.

CDR3 bases: TGTGCCAGCAGCCCAGGGTCAGTAGGAACGCAGTATTTT. It is translated as CASSPGSVGTQYF. The rearrangement joins TRBV11-2 to TRBJ2-3, with D maybe TRBD1 (5 bases). Germline CDR1 and CDR2: SGHAT and FQNNGV. The CDR3 contains 13 residues. The V and J ends lost 5 bases and 9 bases respectively, with 15 bases between them.

The chain is built from TRBV27 and TRBJ2-7; 16 bases are a match to TRBD2. J gave up 4 bases and V 6 bases, and 9 bases lay outside the gene matches. The CDR3 totals 17 residues. CDR1 MNHEY and CDR2 SMNVEV come from the germline V gene (reference sequence). The CDR3 sequence is CASSTGLAGGLRYEQYF. The CDR3 region has the DNA TGTGCCAGCAGCACGGGACTAGCGGGAGGGCTTAGGTACGAGCAGTACTTC.

This chain uses TRBV27 with TRBJ2-7; 8 bases agree with TRBD1. Germline CDR1 reads MNHEY; CDR2 reads SMNVEV (reference sequence). This CDR3 is 16 amino acids long. Trimming removed 3 bases from V and 3 bases from J; junction bases left unmatched: 10. The CDR3 sequence is CASSFSGGEVNYEQYF. The CDR3 coding sequence is TGTGCCAGCAGTTTTTCAGGGGGCGAAGTGAACTACGAGCAGTACTTC.

This sequence joins TRBV28 and TRBJ2-7, with 10 bases lining up with TRBD1. Germline loops: CDR1 MDHEN, CDR2 SYDVKM. The CDR3 contains 14 residues. Trimming cost V 7 bases and J 4 bases; bases outside gene matches: 7. This CDR3 is CASKTGTGEYEQYF. The CDR3 bases are TGTGCCAGCAAAACCGGGACAGGGGAGTACGAGCAGTACTTC.

This rearrangement joins TRBV28 to TRBJ2-1; no definite D call. The V gene lost 4 bases and the J gene lost 1 base, with 8 bases spanning the gap. Germline CDR1 is MDHEN and CDR2 is SYDVKM. CDR3 length: 14 residues. As DNA, the CDR3 is TGTGCCAGCAGTTACGACGGTTCCTACAATGAGCAGTTCTTC. Its protein is CASSYDGSYNEQFF.